This note documents a single TCR beta chain sequence. Its cognate antigen is unknown. The table came from immunoSEQ multiplex PCR; TCRdb's copy has only in-frame clones and leaves some out. The table records roughly 100,000 clones, roughly four fifths of them present only once. The sample belongs to a study of radiotherapy plus CTLA-4 blockade in lung cancer. Study conclusions and caveats: Clones derived from tumor TCRs expanded in blood after radiotherapy plus ipilimumab. Response was reportedly best predicted by early blood T cell clone dynamics, with interferon-beta.

Receiving focal radiation plus CTLA-4 blockade with ipilimumab were patients who had chemo-refractory metastatic non-small-cell lung cancer. Sequencing was performed on peripheral blood, taken from a patient treated with radiotherapy plus ipilimumab. This TCR derives from a human donor with non-small cell lung cancer that progressed on radiotherapy plus ipilimumab.

The CDR3 reads CASSISRGSTEAFF. The CDR3 nucleotides are TGTGCCAGTAGTATTAGCAGGGGAAGTACTGAAGCTTTCTTT. The V call is TRBV19, the J call TRBJ1-1; the D gene is possibly TRBD1 (6 bases). The CDR3 contains 14 residues. Germline-derived CDR1 and CDR2 are LNHDA and SQIVND (reference sequence). V lost 3 bases and J lost 5, with 13 bases in between.